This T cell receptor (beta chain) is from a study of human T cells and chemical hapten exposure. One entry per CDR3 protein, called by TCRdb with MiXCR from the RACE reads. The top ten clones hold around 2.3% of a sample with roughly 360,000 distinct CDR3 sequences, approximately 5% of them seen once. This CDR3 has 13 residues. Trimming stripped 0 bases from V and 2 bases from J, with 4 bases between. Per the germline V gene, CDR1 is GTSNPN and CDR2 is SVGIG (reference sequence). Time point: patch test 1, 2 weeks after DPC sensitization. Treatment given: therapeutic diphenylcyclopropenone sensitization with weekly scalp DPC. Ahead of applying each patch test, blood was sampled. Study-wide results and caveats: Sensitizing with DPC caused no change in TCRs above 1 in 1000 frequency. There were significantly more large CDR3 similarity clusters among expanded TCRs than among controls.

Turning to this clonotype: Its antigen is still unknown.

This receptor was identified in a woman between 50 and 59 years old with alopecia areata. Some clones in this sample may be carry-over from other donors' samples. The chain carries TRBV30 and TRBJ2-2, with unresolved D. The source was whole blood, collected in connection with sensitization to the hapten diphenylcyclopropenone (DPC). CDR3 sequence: CAWSVLNTGELFF. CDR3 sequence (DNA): TGTGCCTGGAGTGTACTCAACACCGGGGAGCTGTTTTTT.